This record concerns one T cell receptor (beta chain) sequence. The sample has other DNA sequences that encode this CDR3 too. Sequenced by immunoSEQ multiplex PCR; TCRdb stores in-frame clones only, minus some. The profile shows around 270,000 clones, around 89% of them singletons. This sample was taken from a study of blood T cell repertoires in COVID-19. Trimming removed 3 bases from V and 4 bases from J, with 9 bases in between. Germline CDR1 and CDR2: MDHEN and SYDVKM. This CDR3 spans 13 amino acids. This clonotype was obtained from a man aged 40-49 years with acute or convalescent COVID-19. The V gene is TRBV28, the J gene TRBJ1-2; no clear D. Material for sequencing was peripheral blood. The CDR3 reads CASSLRVFYGYTF. Here the CDR3 DNA reads TGTGCCAGCAGTTTGCGGGTCTTCTATGGCTACACCTTC.